Following are 23 T cell receptor beta chains from one sample sequenced in a study of OX40 agonist ivuxolimab in advanced cancers. Profiling relied on immunoSEQ multiplex PCR, and the TCRdb table lists in-frame clones only, not all of them. The sample lists about 86,000 clones; 87% were seen once. Sequencing used CD4+ or CD8+ T cells sorted from blood, obtained in a trial of the OX40 agonist ivuxolimab. These receptors were collected from an adult with an advanced solid tumor such as melanoma, head and neck, liver or kidney cancer.

The V call is TRBV4-2, the J call TRBJ1-1; no clear D gene. V lost 3 bases and J lost 11, with 16 bases in between. CDR1 and CDR2 (germline): LGHNA, YNFKEQ. This CDR3 contains 13 residues. The CDR3: CASSQAGIPLAFF. Here the CDR3 DNA reads TGTGCCAGCAGCCAGGCTGGGATTCCCCTGGCTTTCTTT.

This clone was seen a single time. This chain joins TRBV4-3 and TRBJ2-7, with 11 bases that match TRBD1. Trimming cost V 1 base and J 3 bases; bases outside gene matches: 5. The CDR3 loop spans 16 amino acids. CDR1 and CDR2 from the germline V gene are LGHNA and YSLEER. CDR3 sequence: CASSQAPGQGGYEQYF. CDR3 bases: TGCGCCAGCAGCCAAGCCCCGGGACAGGGGGGCTACGAGCAGTACTTC.

The CDR3 is CANPRSSERGYQPQHF. DNA of the CDR3: TGTGCCAACCCTCGCAGTTCCGAAAGGGGCTATCAGCCCCAGCATTTT. The chain is built from TRBV6-4 and TRBJ1-5; a possible D gene is TRBD1 (5 bases). CDR3 size: 16 residues. CDR1 and CDR2 (germline): MRHNA, SNTAGT. Trimming took off 10 bases at V and 5 bases at J, with 24 bases between the two ends.

The chain employs TRBV7-3 and TRBJ2-3; D tentatively fits TRBD1 or TRBD2 (6 bases each). V was pared by 4 bases and J by 5 bases, with 10 bases between. Germline V gene lookup returns CDR1 SGHTA and CDR2 FQGTGA. This CDR3 has 13 residues. CDR3 sequence reads: CASSSGGGDTQYF. CDR3 DNA sequence: TGTGCCAGCAGCTCCGGGGGCGGAGATACGCAGTATTTT.

V gene TRBV18 combines with J gene TRBJ1-2; no reliable D call. Germline lookup yields CDR1 KGHSH and CDR2 LQKENI. The CDR3 runs to 12 residues. Trimming removed 6 bases at V and 0 bases at J, with 5 bases between. The CDR3 DNA reads TGTGCCAGCTCCGGATCTAACTATGGCTACACCTTC. It is translated as CASSGSNYGYTF.

The chain combines TRBV19 with TRBJ1-5; D is undetermined. Germline CDR1 LNHDA, CDR2 SQIVND (reference sequence). The length of the CDR3 is 13 residues. Trimming pared 4 bases from V and 3 bases from J, leaving 7 bases between. The CDR3 reads CASSRTSNQPQHF. As DNA, the CDR3 is TGTGCCAGTAGTAGGACCTCCAATCAGCCCCAGCATTTT. Complete variable domain (other parts from reference TRBV19 and TRBJ1-5): DGGITQSPKYLFRKEGQNVTLSCEQNLNHDAMYWYRQDPGQGLRLIYYSQIVNDFQKGDIAEGYSVSREKKESFPLTVTSAQKNPTAFYLCASSRTSNQPQHFGDGTRLSIL.

The chain is built from TRBV15 and TRBJ2-2; a possible D gene is TRBD2 (7 bases). Trimming left V 3 bases short and J 5 bases short, with 16 bases between. Per germline, CDR1 LNHNV and CDR2 YYDKDF (reference sequence). There are 16 residues in the CDR3. The CDR3 here is CATSRIRGAQTGELFF. The CDR3 DNA reads TGTGCCACCAGCAGGATCCGGGGGGCGCAAACCGGGGAGCTGTTTTTT.

The chain couples TRBV27 to TRBJ1-4; 11 positions agree with TRBD1. The CDR3 has 17 residues. The germline gives CDR1 MNHEY, CDR2 SMNVEV (reference sequence). V lost 7 bases and J lost 4; bases outside the gene matches: 11. The CDR3 loop reads CASTRRWTGGGNEKLFF. The CDR3 DNA is TGTGCCAGCACCCGAAGGTGGACAGGGGGCGGTAATGAAAAACTGTTTTTT. Full variable domain (outside the CDR3, taken from reference TRBV27 and TRBJ1-4): EAQVTQNPRYLITVTGKKLTVTCSQNMNHEYMSWYRQDPGLGLRQIYYSMNVEVTDKGDVPEGYKVSRKEKRNFPLILESPSPNQTSLYFCASTRRWTGGGNEKLFFGSGTQLSVL.

The V and J genes are TRBV18 and TRBJ2-5; a possible D gene is TRBD2 (5 bases). Germline CDR1 reads KGHSH; CDR2 reads LQKENI. Trimming took off 2 bases at V and 5 bases at J, with 9 bases between the two ends. The CDR3 extends over 13 amino acids. The CDR3 nucleotides read TGTGCCAGCTCACCAGCCCAGCGGGAGACCCAGTACTTC. It is translated as CASSPAQRETQYF. Based on the CDR3 plus reference TRBV18 and TRBJ2-5, the full variable domain is NAGVMQNPRHLVRRRGQEARLRCSPMKGHSHVYWYRQLPEEGLKFMVYLQKENIIDESGMPKERFSAEFPKEGPSILRIQQVVRGDSAAYFCASSPAQRETQYFGPGTRLLVL.

This clone came up a few times. V gene TRBV18 combines with J gene TRBJ1-6, with 7 bases identical to TRBD1. V was pared by 3 bases and J by 8 bases, with 4 bases of the junction left unmatched. Germline assignment: CDR1 KGHSH and CDR2 LQKENI. This CDR3 region has 14 residues. The chain's CDR3 is CASSPDRSYSPLHF. The CDR3 nucleotides read TGTGCCAGCTCACCGGACAGGTCTTATTCACCCCTCCACTTT.

The chain is built from TRBV19 and TRBJ2-2; D tentatively reads TRBD1 or TRBD2 (5 bases each). The germline V and J ends were trimmed by 6 bases and 4 bases, with 15 bases remaining between them. CDR1 LNHDA and CDR2 SQIVND come from the germline V gene (reference sequence). CDR3 length equals 15 residues. The CDR3, as DNA: TGTGCCAGTAGGGGGGTTTGGGCGTCCACCGGGGAGCTGTTTTTT. Translating gives CASRGVWASTGELFF.

The chain carries TRBV5-1 and TRBJ1-4; 10 positions match TRBD1. Germline V gene lookup returns CDR1 SGHRS and CDR2 YFSETQ. The CDR3 has 16 residues. Germline trimming cut 2 bases from V and 3 bases from J; bases unmatched to any gene: 4. CDR3 nucleotides: TGCGCCAGCAGCTTAGGACAGGGGGGGCCTAATGAAAAACTGTTTTTT. Its protein product is CASSLGQGGPNEKLFF.

This rearrangement joins TRBV6-1 to TRBJ1-2, with 7 bases aligning to TRBD1. In germline, CDR1 is MNHNS, CDR2 SASEGT. The CDR3 runs 13 residues. The ends lost 6 bases at V and 2 bases at J; junction bases unmatched: 3. CDR3 nucleotides: TGTGCCAGCAGCCAGGACAGGAACTATGGCTACACCTTC. As protein: CASSQDRNYGYTF.

This rearrangement joins TRBV6-5 to TRBJ1-1, with D hard to call. V was clipped by 4 bases and J by 8 bases, with 11 bases between them. The CDR3 has 12 residues. Germline assignment: CDR1 MNHEY and CDR2 SVGAGI. CDR3 sequence reads: CASSFLQREAFF. CDR3 DNA sequence: TGTGCCAGCAGTTTCCTGCAGAGGGAAGCTTTCTTT.

This clone came up a few times. V usage is TRBV19 and J usage is TRBJ1-1, with TRBD1 matching 7 bases. The CDR3 runs to 13 residues. V shed 9 bases, J shed 3 bases, and the junction held 7 bases outside the gene matches. Germline V lookup: CDR1 LNHDA, CDR2 SQIVND (reference sequence). The CDR3 nucleotides are TGTGCCAGGTTACAGGGGCCGGACACTGAAGCTTTCTTT. Translation: CARLQGPDTEAFF.

The chain combines TRBV15 with TRBJ2-3, with TRBD2 matching over 9 bases. This CDR3 spans 17 amino acids. Looked up from germline, CDR1 is LNHNV and CDR2 is YYDKDF (reference sequence). With 0 bases clipped from V and 3 bases from J, the junction kept 7 bases outside the gene matches. The CDR3 spells CATSRDRIAGVTDTQYF. Written as DNA, the CDR3 is TGTGCCACCAGCAGAGATAGGATAGCGGGAGTAACAGATACGCAGTATTTT.

The rearrangement uses TRBV29-1 and TRBJ2-1, with 7 bases aligning to TRBD1. The CDR3 spans 18 residues. Looked up from germline, CDR1 is SQVTM and CDR2 is ANQGSEA. Trimming cost V 0 bases and J 2 bases; bases outside gene matches: 13. CDR3 region: CSVEEYRSTGTAYNEQFF. The DNA for the CDR3 is TGCAGCGTTGAAGAATACCGGTCGACAGGGACAGCCTACAATGAGCAGTTCTTC.

V and J are TRBV9 and TRBJ1-2; maybe TRBD1 (5 bases). There are 15 residues in the CDR3. V was shortened by 3 bases and J by 8 bases, with 20 bases between the two germline ends. Germline V lookup: CDR1 SGDLS, CDR2 YYNGEE. Here the CDR3 reads CASSEGPGGGIGYTF. In DNA, the CDR3 is TGTGCCAGCAGCGAGGGACCCGGGGGAGGAATCGGCTACACCTTC.

The chain links TRBV7-2 to TRBJ2-1, with TRBD2 matching 8 bases. Germline lookup yields CDR1 SGHTA and CDR2 FQGNSA. The CDR3 loop spans 15 amino acids. The V and J ends lost 1 base and 9 bases, in that order; junction bases with no gene match: 8. The CDR3 DNA reads TGTGCCAGCAGCTTAGTGGGACTAGTAATAGGTGAGCAGTTCTTC. This encodes CASSLVGLVIGEQFF.

A word on this clone: The sample contains more than one DNA sequence encoding this CDR3. The chain employs TRBV2 and TRBJ1-1; perhaps TRBD1 as D (5 bases). There are 15 residues in the CDR3. Trimming cost V 8 bases and J 1 base, with 17 bases left between them. CDR1 is SNHLY and CDR2 is FYNNEI in the germline V gene. CDR3 in DNA: TGTGCCAGCGGCGGCCACCCGGGGGAGAACACTGAAGCTTTCTTT. Protein: CASGGHPGENTEAFF.

The chain has TRBV7-9 and TRBJ1-4; D uncertain. The CDR3 contains 15 residues. Germline values: CDR1 SEHNR, CDR2 FQNEAQ (reference sequence). The ends were cut back, 6 bases at V and 0 bases at J, with 11 bases in the middle. The CDR3 DNA reads TGTGCCAGCAGTATTGGGGATGCAACTAATGAAAAACTGTTTTTT. It yields the protein CASSIGDATNEKLFF.

In DNA, the CDR3 is TGTGCCAGCTCACCATTGATCCCAGGGGGGAATTCACCCCTCCACTTT. This gives the protein CASSPLIPGGNSPLHF. The rearrangement joins TRBV18 to TRBJ1-6; 7 nucleotides agree with TRBD1. Germline V gives CDR1 KGHSH, CDR2 LQKENI. The CDR3 runs to 16 residues. V lost 2 bases to trimming and J lost 7 bases; unmatched junction nucleotides: 8.

The V gene is TRBV7-9, the J gene TRBJ1-1, with a tentative D call TRBD1 (5 bases). Germline-derived CDR1 and CDR2 are SEHNR and FQNEAQ (reference sequence). The V gene lost 5 bases and the J gene lost 1 base, with 17 bases spanning the gap. The CDR3 runs to 16 residues. CDR3 sequence reads: CASSPMGRVGNTEAFF. Written as DNA, the CDR3 is TGTGCCAGCAGCCCGATGGGCAGGGTCGGGAACACTGAAGCTTTCTTT.